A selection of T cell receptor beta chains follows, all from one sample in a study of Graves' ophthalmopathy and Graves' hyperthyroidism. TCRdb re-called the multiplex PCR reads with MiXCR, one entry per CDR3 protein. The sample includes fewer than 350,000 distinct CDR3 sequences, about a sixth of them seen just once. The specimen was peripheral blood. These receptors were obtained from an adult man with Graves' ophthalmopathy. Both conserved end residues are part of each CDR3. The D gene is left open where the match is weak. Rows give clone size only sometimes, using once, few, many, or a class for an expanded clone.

CDR3nt: TGCGCCAGCAGCCAAGAGATGGCCAAAAACATTCAGTACTTC; CDR3aa: CASSQEMAKNIQYF; j_gene: TRBJ2-4; d_gene: .; abundance: many; len: 14; v_gene: TRBV4-1
CDR3nt: TGTGCCAGTAGTATGGGGGAGACCCAGTACTTC; CDR3aa: CASSMGETQYF; j_gene: TRBJ2-5; d_gene: .; abundance: few; len: 11; v_gene: TRBV28
CDR3nt: TGTGCCAGCAGTGAAATGCGCACTGAAGCTTTCTTT; CDR3aa: CASSEMRTEAFF; j_gene: TRBJ1-1; d_gene: .; abundance: many; len: 12; v_gene: TRBV2
CDR3nt: TGTGCCAGCAGCGTTAATAGGGCAGAACTAAATTCACCCCTCCACTTT; CDR3aa: CASSVNRAELNSPLHF; j_gene: TRBJ1-6; d_gene: .; abundance: many; len: 16; v_gene: TRBV6-2/TRBV6-3
CDR3nt: TGTGCCAGCAGCCAACAGGGAGACGAGCAGTACTTC; CDR3aa: CASSQQGDEQYF; j_gene: TRBJ2-7; d_gene: .; abundance: many; len: 12; v_gene: TRBV7-9
CDR3nt: TGTGCCAGCAGCCAAGGACCGGACCAAGAGACCCAGTACTTC; CDR3aa: CASSQGPDQETQYF; j_gene: TRBJ2-5; d_gene: .; abundance: many; len: 14; v_gene: TRBV12-3/TRBV12-4
CDR3nt: TGTGCCAGCAGAGCCAGGGACGAGCAGTACTTC; CDR3aa: CASRARDEQYF; j_gene: TRBJ2-7; d_gene: .; abundance: many; len: 11; v_gene: TRBV2
CDR3nt: TGTGCCAGCAGTGAAATGTCAGGGTATAATCCACCCCTCCACTTT; CDR3aa: CASSEMSGYNPPLHF; j_gene: TRBJ1-6; d_gene: .; abundance: many; len: 15; v_gene: TRBV2
CDR3nt: TGTGCCAGCGGGCGGGGGCCCCAACCCGGGGAGCTGTTTTTT; CDR3aa: CASGRGPQPGELFF; j_gene: TRBJ2-2; d_gene: .; abundance: few; len: 14; v_gene: TRBV9
CDR3nt: TGTGCCAGCAGTCCCCGTGTCAATCGAGGGCGGGAGACCCAGTACTTC; CDR3aa: CASSPRVNRGRETQYF; j_gene: TRBJ2-5; d_gene: .; abundance: many; len: 16; v_gene: TRBV6-5
CDR3nt: TGCAGTGCTCGGGGGGCGAACACTGAAGCTTTCTTT; CDR3aa: CSARGANTEAFF; j_gene: TRBJ1-1; d_gene: .; abundance: .; len: 12; v_gene: TRBV20-1
CDR3nt: TGCGCCAGCAGCCAAGATTCCCGGCTCGCCGGTCAGCCCCAGCATTTT; CDR3aa: CASSQDSRLAGQPQHF; j_gene: TRBJ1-5; d_gene: .; abundance: many; len: 16; v_gene: TRBV4-1
CDR3nt: TGCAGCGTTAGGGTTTCGGTATCTTGCAATCAGCCCCAGCATTTT; CDR3aa: CSVRVSVSCNQPQHF; j_gene: TRBJ1-5; d_gene: .; abundance: many; len: 15; v_gene: TRBV29-1
CDR3nt: TGTGCCTGGAGGGCGGTGGACAGGGCCTTCTATGGCTACACCTTC; CDR3aa: CAWRAVDRAFYGYTF; j_gene: TRBJ1-2; d_gene: TRBD1; abundance: many; len: 15; v_gene: TRBV30
CDR3nt: TGTGCCAGCAGCTTTAGTGCAGGGTATAATTCACCCCTCCACTTT; CDR3aa: CASSFSAGYNSPLHF; j_gene: TRBJ1-6; d_gene: .; abundance: .; len: 15; v_gene: TRBV7-2
CDR3nt: TGTGCCAGCAGCTCTAGTGGCCCCAGAATGTCTGGCTACACCTTC; CDR3aa: CASSSSGPRMSGYTF; j_gene: TRBJ1-2; d_gene: .; abundance: many; len: 15; v_gene: TRBV9
CDR3nt: TGTGCCAGCAGCGGGAGGACAGGGGGCCAATTCTACGAGCAGTACTTC; CDR3aa: CASSGRTGGQFYEQYF; j_gene: TRBJ2-7; d_gene: TRBD1; abundance: .; len: 16; v_gene: TRBV11-2